These 14 T cell receptor beta chains were sequenced from one sample in a study of cytomegalovirus exposure and HLA in healthy donors. With 60 Vbeta and 13 Jbeta primers, the PCR was carried out. The repertoire was sequenced with immunoSEQ multiplex PCR; TCRdb's copy has only in-frame clones and lacks some. The sample lists roughly 100,000 clones, roughly four fifths seen once, with around 9.6% in the top ten. The sequencing input was PBMCs. These receptors came from a male donor in good health and CMV-seropositive.

The chain joins TRBV6-4 to TRBJ2-2; 8 bases are a match to TRBD1. The V and J ends lost 6 bases and 2 bases, in that order; junction bases with no gene match: 5. Germline V gene sequence: CDR1 MRHNA, CDR2 SNTAGT. The CDR3 extends over 15 amino acids. The chain's CDR3 is CASRPDRANTGELFF. In DNA, the CDR3 is TGTGCCAGCAGACCGGACAGGGCAAACACCGGGGAGCTGTTTTTT.

The chain is built from TRBV29-1 and TRBJ1-3; D is perhaps TRBD1 (6 bases). Looked up from germline, CDR1 is SQVTM and CDR2 is ANQGSEA. V lost 0 bases and J lost 4, with 13 bases in between. The CDR3 consists of 15 residues. This chain's CDR3 is CSVEERGASGNTIYF. The CDR3 DNA is TGCAGCGTTGAAGAACGGGGGGCGTCAGGAAACACCATATATTTT.

V gene TRBV28 combines with J gene TRBJ1-1, with D tentatively TRBD1 (6 bases). Germline V CDR1 and CDR2: MDHEN, SYDVKM. The CDR3 has 12 amino acids. Trimming removed 6 bases at V and 8 bases at J, with 13 bases between. The CDR3 spells CASRARDIEAFF. As DNA, the CDR3 is TGTGCCAGCAGGGCTCGGGACATAGAAGCTTTCTTT.

The chain has TRBV6-6 and TRBJ2-3; D unresolved. Trimming removed 4 bases from V and 6 bases from J, with 8 bases in between. Germline V lookup: CDR1 MNHNY, CDR2 SVGAGI (reference sequence). The CDR3 has 12 amino acids. The CDR3: CASSSTGDTQYF. The CDR3 region has the DNA TGTGCCAGCAGTTCTACCGGGGATACGCAGTATTTT.

Concerning this clone itself: Germline and junction disagree at one end, which may indicate a read error. The sample holds other DNA sequences that translate to the same CDR3. This rearrangement joins TRBV29-1 to TRBJ2-3, with 9 bases that match TRBD1. In germline, CDR1 is SQVTM, CDR2 ANQGSEA. This CDR3 is built from 14 residues. CDR3 sequence (DNA): TGCAGCGTCGGGACAGGGCCCCTCGCAGATACACAGTATTTT. Translation gives CSVGTGPLADTQYF.

This sequence joins TRBV7-3 and TRBJ2-2, with 7 bases identical to TRBD2. The CDR3 is made up of 14 amino acids. With V trimmed by 4 bases and J by 2 bases, 1 base remained unmatched. Germline V lookup: CDR1 SGHTA, CDR2 FQGTGA. CDR3 sequence: CASSSGLNTGELFF. The CDR3 DNA is TGTGCCAGCAGCTCGGGACTAAACACCGGGGAGCTGTTTTTT.

This clone has just a few counts. The chain carries TRBV5-5 and TRBJ2-3, with D perhaps matching TRBD2 (5 bases). This CDR3 contains 14 residues. Germline loops: CDR1 SGHKS, CDR2 YYEKEE (reference sequence). The ends were cut back, 0 bases at V and 0 bases at J, with 5 bases in the middle. The CDR3 loop is CASSLGTSTDTQYF. The DNA of the CDR3 is TGTGCCAGCAGCTTGGGGACTAGCACAGATACGCAGTATTTT.

This clone was counted a single time. The rearrangement uses TRBV27 and TRBJ2-7, with 11 bases aligning to TRBD1. The V and J ends lost 6 bases and 3 bases, in that order; junction bases with no gene match: 1. Germline CDR1 reads MNHEY; CDR2 reads SMNVEV (reference sequence). The CDR3 runs 13 residues. The CDR3 reads CASRGQGGYEQYF. DNA of the CDR3: TGTGCCAGCAGGGGACAGGGGGGCTACGAGCAGTACTTC.

The V and J genes are TRBV5-1 and TRBJ2-2; D gene uncertain. This CDR3 spans 14 amino acids. Looked up from germline, CDR1 is SGHRS and CDR2 is YFSETQ. V was trimmed by 3 bases and J by 2 bases, leaving 8 bases between them. The CDR3 protein is CASSSGSNTGELFF. The CDR3 DNA reads as TGCGCCAGCAGCTCCGGGTCTAACACCGGGGAGCTGTTTTTT.

The V and J genes are TRBV28 and TRBJ2-1; no firm D call. Germline V CDR1 and CDR2: MDHEN, SYDVKM. The CDR3 spans 12 residues. V was trimmed by 3 bases and J by 8 bases, leaving 8 bases between them. In nucleotides, the CDR3 is TGTGCCAGCAGTTTTGTGAGGTATGAGCAGTTCTTC. Protein sequence: CASSFVRYEQFF.

The chain links TRBV2 to TRBJ2-2; D is possibly TRBD1 (6 bases). The CDR3 spans 15 residues. Germline CDR1 and CDR2: SNHLY and FYNNEI. V shed 7 bases and J shed 2 bases, with 14 bases lying between them. The DNA of the CDR3 is TGTGCCAGCAACTACAGGGCTCTCAACACCGGGGAGCTGTTTTTT. Amino acid sequence: CASNYRALNTGELFF.

V and J are TRBV7-9 and TRBJ2-5, with 10 bases that match TRBD2. Looked up from germline, CDR1 is SEHNR and CDR2 is FQNEAQ (reference sequence). V lost 2 bases, J lost 1 base, and 1 base stayed unmatched. The CDR3 sequence is 15 residues long. The CDR3 loop reads CASSLLAGGQETQYF. As DNA, the CDR3 is TGTGCCAGCAGCTTATTAGCGGGAGGCCAAGAGACCCAGTACTTC.

The chain carries TRBV14 and TRBJ2-1, with 11 bases fitting TRBD2. V trimming: 4 bases; J trimming: 4 bases; junction bases outside the gene matches: 9. CDR1 is SGHDN, CDR2 FVKESK, per germline. The CDR3 is 17 amino acids. The CDR3 reads CASSPGLTSGSYNEQFF. In DNA, the CDR3 is TGTGCCAGCAGCCCGGGCCTCACTAGCGGGAGTTACAATGAGCAGTTCTTC.

This chain connects TRBV7-2 to TRBJ2-1, with TRBD2 matching 13 bases. Germline V gene sequence: CDR1 SGHTA, CDR2 FQGNSA. This CDR3 is built from 15 residues. J gave up 9 bases and V 3 bases, and 5 bases lay outside the gene matches. The CDR3 DNA sequence: TGTGCCAGCAGCTTCGGGACTAGCGGGAAACTTGAGCAGTTCTTC. Its translation is CASSFGTSGKLEQFF.